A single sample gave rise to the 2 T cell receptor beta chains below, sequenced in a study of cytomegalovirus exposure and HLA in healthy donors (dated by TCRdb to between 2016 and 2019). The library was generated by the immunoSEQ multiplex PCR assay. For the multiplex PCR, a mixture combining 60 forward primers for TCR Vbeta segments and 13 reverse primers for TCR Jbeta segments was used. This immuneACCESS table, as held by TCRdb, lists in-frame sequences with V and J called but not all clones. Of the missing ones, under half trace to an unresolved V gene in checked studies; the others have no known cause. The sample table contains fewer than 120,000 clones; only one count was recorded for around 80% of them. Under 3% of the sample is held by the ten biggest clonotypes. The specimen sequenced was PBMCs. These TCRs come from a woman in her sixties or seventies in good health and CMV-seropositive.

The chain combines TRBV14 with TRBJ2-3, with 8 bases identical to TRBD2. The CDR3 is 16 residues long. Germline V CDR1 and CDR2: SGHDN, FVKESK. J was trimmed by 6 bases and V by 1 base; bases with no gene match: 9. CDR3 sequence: CASSQVPAGVRDTQYF. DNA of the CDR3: TGTGCCAGCAGCCAAGTACCAGCGGGAGTCAGGGATACGCAGTATTTT. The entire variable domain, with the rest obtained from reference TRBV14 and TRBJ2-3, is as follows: EAGVTQFPSHSVIEKGQTVTLRCDPISGHDNLYWYRRVMGKEIKFLLHFVKESKQDESGMPNNRFLAERTGGTYSTLKVQPAELEDSGVYFCASSQVPAGVRDTQYFGPGTRLTVL.

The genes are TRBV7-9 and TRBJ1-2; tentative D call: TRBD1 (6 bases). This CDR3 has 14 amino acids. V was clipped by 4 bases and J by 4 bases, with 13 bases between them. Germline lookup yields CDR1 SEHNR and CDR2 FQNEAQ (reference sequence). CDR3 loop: CASSSRGWGYGYTF. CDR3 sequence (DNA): TGTGCCAGCAGCTCCAGGGGTTGGGGCTATGGCTACACCTTC.